This TCR beta chain was observed in a study of T cells after yellow fever vaccination. V was shortened by 7 bases and J by 5 bases, with 8 bases between the two germline ends. The CDR3 length is 11 residues. CDR1 and CDR2 (germline): LGHDT, YNNKEL (reference sequence). Study-level points and caveats: It was a weaker secondary response, yet one that peaked faster, at day 5 versus 15. Post-booster repertoires contained most primary-vaccination clones again (about 95% CD4, approximately 86% CD8).

This clonotype was counted between two and nine times. Its antigen remains unknown. They built TCR cDNA with 5'RACE template switching, a step that put in a universal primer site and UMIs. Each CDR3 protein is one row after TCRdb ran MiXCR on the 5' RACE reads. The sample has roughly 320,000 distinct CDR3 sequences, about 10% seen once. This chain links TRBV3-1 with TRBJ2-5, with D hard to call. Sequenced material: CD4+ T cells sorted from PBMCs, taken 45 days after the yellow fever booster vaccination. The TCR comes from a man younger than 35 who received the YFV17D yellow fever vaccine. The CDR3 protein is CASTRRETQYF. The CDR3 region has the DNA TGTGCCAGCACCCGCAGGGAGACCCAGTACTTC.